The next 7 T cell receptor beta chains were all read from a single sample in a study of blood T cell repertoires in COVID-19 (TCRdb year 2020). Library creation used the immunoSEQ multiplex PCR assay. This is the immuneACCESS table as TCRdb keeps it, with only in-frame sequences that have V and J called. A part of the clones is gone; compared with another copy, unresolved V genes explain less than half, and the rest is unexplained. The sample table holds about 90,000 clones, of which roughly four fifths were seen once. The ten largest clones capture about an eighth of the sample. Sequencing was done on a sample of peripheral blood. The receptors originated from a human donor in a cohort sampled during active COVID-19.

The J gene is TRBJ1-1, the V gene TRBV18; 9 bases agree with TRBD1. The CDR3 loop spans 13 amino acids. Germline loops: CDR1 KGHSH, CDR2 LQKENI. The V gene end was trimmed by 4 bases and the J gene end by 4 bases; junction bases not matched to a gene: 1. CDR3 DNA: TGTGCCAGCTCACGACAGGGGGGCACTGAAGCTTTCTTT. Encoded protein: CASSRQGGTEAFF.

This clone was seen a single time. This rearrangement joins TRBV18 to TRBJ2-6; 9 nucleotides match TRBD1. V dropped 2 bases and J dropped 2; count of bases not matched to a gene: 7. CDR1 and CDR2 from the germline V gene are KGHSH and LQKENI. This CDR3 comprises 18 residues. CDR3 DNA: TGTGCCAGCTCACCAATTGGGACAGGGTTAACTGGGGCCAACGTCCTGACTTTC. This sequence encodes CASSPIGTGLTGANVLTF. Complete variable domain (other parts from reference TRBV18 and TRBJ2-6): NAGVMQNPRHLVRRRGQEARLRCSPMKGHSHVYWYRQLPEEGLKFMVYLQKENIIDESGMPKERFSAEFPKEGPSILRIQQVVRGDSAAYFCASSPIGTGLTGANVLTFGAGSRLTVL.

This chain uses TRBV20-1 with TRBJ2-7, with D possibly TRBD1 on 5 matching bases. The CDR3 spans 11 residues. V gave up 4 bases and J gave up 7 bases, with 11 bases separating them. The V gene's germline CDR1 is DFQATT and CDR2 SNEGSKA (reference sequence). The CDR3: CSATGLGEQYF. CDR3 nucleotide sequence: TGCAGTGCTACAGGGTTGGGAGAGCAGTACTTC.

V and J are TRBV7-2 and TRBJ2-3; possible D gene TRBD1, 5 bases. V was cut by 1 base and J by 6 bases, with 11 bases left in between. The CDR3 has 14 amino acids. From germline, CDR1 is SGHTA and CDR2 FQGNSA. CDR3 in DNA: TGTGCCAGCAGCTTAGGTGGACATCAGGATACGCAGTATTTT. Its protein is CASSLGGHQDTQYF.

The V gene is TRBV18, the J gene TRBJ1-5; D is ambiguous. Looked up from germline, CDR1 is KGHSH and CDR2 is LQKENI. The CDR3 length is 15 residues. Trimming removed 2 bases at V and 2 bases at J, with 10 bases between. DNA of the CDR3: TGTGCCAGCTCACCAAATTACGGAGGCAATCAGCCCCAGCATTTT. This encodes CASSPNYGGNQPQHF.

The chain's CDR3 is CASSPRRIKNIQYF. CDR3 DNA sequence: TGTGCCAGCAGCCCCCGGCGGATTAAAAACATTCAGTACTTC. The chain recombines TRBV5-6 with TRBJ2-4; no firm D call. From germline, CDR1 is SGHDT and CDR2 YYEEEE. Trimming removed 4 bases from V and 4 bases from J, with 12 bases in between. The CDR3 loop spans 14 amino acids.

V usage is TRBV5-1 and J usage is TRBJ1-4; 7 nucleotides align to TRBD1. Trimming took 4 bases from V and 0 from J; bases not matched to a gene: 6. There are 16 residues in the CDR3. Looked up from germline, CDR1 is SGHRS and CDR2 is YFSETQ. CDR3 residues: CASSPGTVTTNEKLFF. Written as DNA, the CDR3 is TGCGCCAGCAGCCCAGGGACAGTAACAACTAATGAAAAACTGTTTTTT.